The source of this T cell receptor beta chain is a study of blood T cell repertoires in COVID-19. The wider study: T cells, B-cell-depleted T cells, or PBMCs supplied cDNA or gDNA.

Repertoires were generated with immunoSEQ multiplex PCR, while TCRdb's copy carries only in-frame clones and drops some. This sample has some 110,000 clones; approximately 78% occur once, and the top ten carry 7.9%. The sample was peripheral blood. This TCR was recovered from a man between 65 and 79 years old with acute or convalescent COVID-19.

The CDR3 coding sequence is TGCGCCAGCAGCTTGTACCCTACTAGCGGGAGCTCCGCCGGGGGAGAGACCCAGTACTTC. Its translation is CASSLYPTSGSSAGGETQYF. This sequence joins TRBV5-1 and TRBJ2-5, with 11 bases that match TRBD2. The CDR3 is 20 residues long. Trimming removed 1 base from V and 4 bases from J; junction bases left unmatched: 18. CDR1 is SGHRS, CDR2 YFSETQ, per germline.